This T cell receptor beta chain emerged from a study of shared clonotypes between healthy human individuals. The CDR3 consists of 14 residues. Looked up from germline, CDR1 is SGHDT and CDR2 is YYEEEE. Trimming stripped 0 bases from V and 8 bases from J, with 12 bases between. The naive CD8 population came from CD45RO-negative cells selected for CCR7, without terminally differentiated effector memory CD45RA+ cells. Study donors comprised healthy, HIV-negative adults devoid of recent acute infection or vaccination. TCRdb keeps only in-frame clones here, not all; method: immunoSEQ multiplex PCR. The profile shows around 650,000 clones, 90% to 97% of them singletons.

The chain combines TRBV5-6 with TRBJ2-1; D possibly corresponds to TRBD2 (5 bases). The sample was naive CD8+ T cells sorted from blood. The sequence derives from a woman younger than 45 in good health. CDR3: CASSLVDSRYEQFF. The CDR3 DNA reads TGTGCCAGCAGCTTGGTGGACTCCAGGTATGAGCAGTTCTTC.